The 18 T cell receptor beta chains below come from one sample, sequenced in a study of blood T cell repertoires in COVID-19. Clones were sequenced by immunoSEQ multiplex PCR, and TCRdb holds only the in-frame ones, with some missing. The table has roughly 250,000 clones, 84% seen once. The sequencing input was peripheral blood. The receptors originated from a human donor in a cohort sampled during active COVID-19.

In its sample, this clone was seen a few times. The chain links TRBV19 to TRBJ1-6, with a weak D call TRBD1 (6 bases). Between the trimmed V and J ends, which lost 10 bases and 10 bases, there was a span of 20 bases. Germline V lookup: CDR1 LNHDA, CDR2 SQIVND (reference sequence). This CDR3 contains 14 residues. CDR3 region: CATGARRGGSPLHF. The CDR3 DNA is TGTGCCACAGGGGCAAGGCGCGGTGGATCACCCCTCCACTTT.

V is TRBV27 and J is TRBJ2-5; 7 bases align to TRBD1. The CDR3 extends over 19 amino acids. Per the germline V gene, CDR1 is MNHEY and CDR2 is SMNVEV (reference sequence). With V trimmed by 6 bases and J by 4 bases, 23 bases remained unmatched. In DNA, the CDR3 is TGTGCCAGCAGCCAGCGCCTCAGTCGGACAGGACCCCCGAGAGAGACCCAGTACTTC. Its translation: CASSQRLSRTGPPRETQYF.

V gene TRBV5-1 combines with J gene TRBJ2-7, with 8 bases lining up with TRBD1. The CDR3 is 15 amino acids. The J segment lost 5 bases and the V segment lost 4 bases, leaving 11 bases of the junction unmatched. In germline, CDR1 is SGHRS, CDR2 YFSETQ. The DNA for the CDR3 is TGCGCCAGCAGCGGTATAGGACAGGGCTTCGACGAGCAGTACTTC. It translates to CASSGIGQGFDEQYF.

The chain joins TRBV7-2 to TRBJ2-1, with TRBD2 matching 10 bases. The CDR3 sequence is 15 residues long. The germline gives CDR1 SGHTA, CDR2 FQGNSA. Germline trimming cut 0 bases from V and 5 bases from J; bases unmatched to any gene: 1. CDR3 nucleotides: TGTGCCAGCAGCTTAGCTAGCGGGGGGCACAATGAGCAGTTCTTC. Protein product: CASSLASGGHNEQFF.

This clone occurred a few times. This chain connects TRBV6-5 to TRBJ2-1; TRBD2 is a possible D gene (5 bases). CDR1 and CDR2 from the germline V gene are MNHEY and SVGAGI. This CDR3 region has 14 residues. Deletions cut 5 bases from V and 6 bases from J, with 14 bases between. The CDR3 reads CASSPRETSNEQFF. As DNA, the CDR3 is TGTGCCAGCAGTCCCCGGGAAACTAGCAATGAGCAGTTCTTC.

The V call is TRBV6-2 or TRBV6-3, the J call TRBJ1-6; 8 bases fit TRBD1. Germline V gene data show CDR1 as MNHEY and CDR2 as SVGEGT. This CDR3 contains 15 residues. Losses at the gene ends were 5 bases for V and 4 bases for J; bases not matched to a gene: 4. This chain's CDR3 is CASSPRTGYNSPLHF. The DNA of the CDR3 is TGTGCCAGCAGTCCAAGGACAGGGTATAATTCACCCCTCCACTTT.

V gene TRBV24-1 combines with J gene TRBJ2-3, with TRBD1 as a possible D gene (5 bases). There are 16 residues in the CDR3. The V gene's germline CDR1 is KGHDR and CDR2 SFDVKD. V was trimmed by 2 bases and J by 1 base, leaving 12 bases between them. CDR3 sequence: CATSDSGRIRTDTQYF. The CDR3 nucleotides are TGTGCCACCAGTGATTCAGGGCGGATCCGCACAGATACGCAGTATTTT.

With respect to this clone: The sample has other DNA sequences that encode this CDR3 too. The CDR3 spells CASSSTGDNSPLHF. For the CDR3, the DNA is TGTGCCAGCTCTTCCACAGGGGATAATTCACCCCTCCACTTT. The chain couples TRBV18 to TRBJ1-6, with 7 bases that match TRBD1. CDR1 and CDR2 (germline): KGHSH, LQKENI. The V gene end was trimmed by 6 bases and the J gene end by 5 bases; junction bases not matched to a gene: 4. CDR3 size: 14 residues.

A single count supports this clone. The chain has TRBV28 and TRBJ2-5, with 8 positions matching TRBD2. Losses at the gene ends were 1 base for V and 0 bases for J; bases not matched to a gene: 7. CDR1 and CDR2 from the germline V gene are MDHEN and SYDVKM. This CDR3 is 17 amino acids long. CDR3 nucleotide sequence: TGTGCCAGCAGTTTATTATCGTCTAGCGGGTACCAAGAGACCCAGTACTTC. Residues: CASSLLSSSGYQETQYF.

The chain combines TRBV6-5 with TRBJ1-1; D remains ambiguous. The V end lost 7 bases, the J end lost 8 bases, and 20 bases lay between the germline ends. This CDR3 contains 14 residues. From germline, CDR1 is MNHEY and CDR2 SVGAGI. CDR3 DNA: TGTGCCAGCACGCTGCGACGGGGTTTTGGCGAAGCTTTCTTT. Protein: CASTLRRGFGEAFF.

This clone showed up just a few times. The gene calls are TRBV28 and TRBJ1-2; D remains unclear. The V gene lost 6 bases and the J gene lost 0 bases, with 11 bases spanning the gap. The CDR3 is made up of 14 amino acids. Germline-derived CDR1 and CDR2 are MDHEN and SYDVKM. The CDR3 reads CASSDSVANYGYTF. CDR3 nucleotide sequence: TGTGCCAGCAGCGACTCAGTAGCTAACTATGGCTACACCTTC.

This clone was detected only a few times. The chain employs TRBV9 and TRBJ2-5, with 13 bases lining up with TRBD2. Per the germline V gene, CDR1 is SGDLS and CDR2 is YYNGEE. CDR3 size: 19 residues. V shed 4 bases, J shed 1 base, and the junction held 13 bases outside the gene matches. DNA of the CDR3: TGTGCCAGCAGCACGCCAAGGACTAGCGGGGGTTGGGCCCAAGAGACCCAGTACTTC. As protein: CASSTPRTSGGWAQETQYF.

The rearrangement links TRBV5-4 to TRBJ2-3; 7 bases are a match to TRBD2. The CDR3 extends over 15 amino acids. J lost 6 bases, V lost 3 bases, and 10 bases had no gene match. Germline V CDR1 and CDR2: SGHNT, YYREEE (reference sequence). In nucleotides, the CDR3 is TGTGCCAGCAGCTCGAGTGGGGGGGTGTTGGATACGCAGTATTTT. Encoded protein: CASSSSGGVLDTQYF.

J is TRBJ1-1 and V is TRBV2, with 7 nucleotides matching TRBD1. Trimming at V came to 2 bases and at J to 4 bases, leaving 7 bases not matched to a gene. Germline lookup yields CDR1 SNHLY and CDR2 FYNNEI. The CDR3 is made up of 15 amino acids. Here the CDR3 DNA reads TGTGCCAGCAGTGAAATGGGCAGGGGGACCACTGAAGCTTTCTTT. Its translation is CASSEMGRGTTEAFF. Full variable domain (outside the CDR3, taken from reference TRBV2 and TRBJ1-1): EPEVTQTPSHQVTQMGQEVILRCVPISNHLYFYWYRQILGQKVEFLVSFYNNEISEKSEIFDDQFSVERPDGSNFTLKIRSTKLEDSAMYFCASSEMGRGTTEAFFGQGTRLTVV.

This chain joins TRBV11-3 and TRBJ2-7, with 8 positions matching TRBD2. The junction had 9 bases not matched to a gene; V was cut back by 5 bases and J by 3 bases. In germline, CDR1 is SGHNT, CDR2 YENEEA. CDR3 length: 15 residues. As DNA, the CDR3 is TGTGCCAGCAGCCCGGGACTAGTTGGGATCTACGAGCAGTACTTC. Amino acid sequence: CASSPGLVGIYEQYF.

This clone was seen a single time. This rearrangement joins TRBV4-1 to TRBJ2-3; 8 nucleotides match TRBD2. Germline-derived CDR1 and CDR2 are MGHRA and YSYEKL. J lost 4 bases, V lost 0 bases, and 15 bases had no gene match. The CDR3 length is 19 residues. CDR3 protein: CASSQDPPQRGILPDTQYF. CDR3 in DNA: TGCGCCAGCAGCCAAGATCCTCCCCAGCGGGGGATCCTCCCAGATACGCAGTATTTT.

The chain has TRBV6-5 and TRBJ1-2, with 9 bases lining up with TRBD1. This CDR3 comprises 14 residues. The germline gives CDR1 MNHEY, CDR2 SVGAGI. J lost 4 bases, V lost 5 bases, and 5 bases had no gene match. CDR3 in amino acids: CASSNTDRGYGYTF. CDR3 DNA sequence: TGTGCCAGCAGTAACACGGACAGGGGCTATGGCTACACCTTC.

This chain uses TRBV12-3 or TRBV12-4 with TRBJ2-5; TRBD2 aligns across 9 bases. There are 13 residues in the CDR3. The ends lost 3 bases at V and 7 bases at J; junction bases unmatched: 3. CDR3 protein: CASSFSSGRTQYF. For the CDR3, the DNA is TGTGCCAGCAGTTTCAGTAGCGGGAGGACCCAGTACTTC.